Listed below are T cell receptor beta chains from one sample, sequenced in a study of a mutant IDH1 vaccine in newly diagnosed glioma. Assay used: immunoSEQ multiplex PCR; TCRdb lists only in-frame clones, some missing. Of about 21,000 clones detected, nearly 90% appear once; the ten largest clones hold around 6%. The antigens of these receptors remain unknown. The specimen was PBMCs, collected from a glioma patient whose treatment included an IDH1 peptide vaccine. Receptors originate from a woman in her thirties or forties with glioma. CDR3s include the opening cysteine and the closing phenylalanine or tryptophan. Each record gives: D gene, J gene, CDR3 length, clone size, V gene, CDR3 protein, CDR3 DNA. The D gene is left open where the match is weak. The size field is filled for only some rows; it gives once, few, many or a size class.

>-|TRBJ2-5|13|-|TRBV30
CAWSQRMGETQYF
TGTGCCTGGAGCCAACGAATGGGGGAGACCCAGTACTTC
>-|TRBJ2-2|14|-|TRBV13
CASRAIGNTGELFF
TGTGCCAGCAGGGCAATAGGGAACACCGGGGAGCTGTTTTTT
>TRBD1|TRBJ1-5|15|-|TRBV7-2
CASSLATGGQQPQHF
TGTGCCAGCAGCTTAGCGACAGGGGGCCAGCAGCCCCAGCATTTT
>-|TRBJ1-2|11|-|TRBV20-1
CSASTGVGYTF
TGCAGTGCTAGCACCGGGGTTGGCTACACCTTC
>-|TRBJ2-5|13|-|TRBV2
CASNLAQQETQYF
TGTGCCAGCAACCTAGCCCAACAAGAGACCCAGTACTTC
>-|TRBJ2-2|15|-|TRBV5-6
CASSLVGGNTGELFF
TGTGCCAGCAGCTTGGTTGGGGGCAACACCGGGGAGCTGTTTTTT
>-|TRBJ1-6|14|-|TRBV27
CASSSDRTYSPLHF
TGTGCCAGCAGTTCCGACAGGACTTATTCACCCCTCCACTTT
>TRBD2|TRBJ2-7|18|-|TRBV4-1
CASSRKQDISGMPYEQYF
TGCGCCAGCAGCCGTAAACAGGATATCAGCGGGATGCCCTACGAGCAGTACTTC
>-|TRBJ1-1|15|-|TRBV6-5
CASSYSGAMNTEAFF
TGTGCCAGCAGTTACTCAGGGGCAATGAACACTGAAGCTTTCTTT
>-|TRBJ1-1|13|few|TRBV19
CASRQGMNTEAFF
TGTGCCAGTAGGCAGGGTATGAACACTGAAGCTTTCTTT
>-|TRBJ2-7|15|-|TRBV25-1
CASSEAEGGSYEQYF
TGTGCCAGCAGTGAAGCGGAGGGGGGCAGCTACGAGCAGTACTTC
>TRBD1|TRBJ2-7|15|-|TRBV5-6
CASSLAGRGLYEQYF
TGTGCCAGCAGCTTGGCTGGCAGGGGGCTCTACGAGCAGTACTTC
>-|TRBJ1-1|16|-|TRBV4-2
CASSPTSGARGTEAFF
TGTGCCAGCAGCCCAACCAGTGGGGCTCGGGGAACTGAAGCTTTCTTT
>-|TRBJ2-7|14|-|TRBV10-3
CAIRSGWKPYEQYF
TGTGCCATCAGGTCAGGGTGGAAACCCTACGAGCAGTACTTC
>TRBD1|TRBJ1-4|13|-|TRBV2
CASSGDRAEKLFF
TGTGCCAGCAGTGGGGACAGGGCAGAAAAACTGTTTTTT
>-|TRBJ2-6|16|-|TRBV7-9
CASSGPPSDGANVLTF
TGTGCCAGCAGCGGCCCCCCCTCTGACGGGGCCAACGTCCTGACTTTC
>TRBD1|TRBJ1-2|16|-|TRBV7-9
CASSLGQGTGIYGYTF
TGTGCCAGCAGCTTAGGCCAGGGGACAGGCATCTATGGCTACACCTTC
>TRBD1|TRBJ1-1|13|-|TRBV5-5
CASSPQGDTEAFF
TGTGCCAGCAGCCCCCAGGGGGACACTGAAGCTTTCTTT
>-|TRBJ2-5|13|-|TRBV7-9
CASSTGTLETQYF
TGTGCCAGCAGCACCGGGACCCTAGAGACCCAGTACTTC
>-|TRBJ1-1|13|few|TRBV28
CASRWQVHTEAFF
TGTGCCAGCCGGTGGCAGGTTCACACTGAAGCTTTCTTT
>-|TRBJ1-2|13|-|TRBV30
CAWRGTRGGGYTF
TGTGCCTGGAGGGGTACCAGGGGCGGGGGCTACACCTTC
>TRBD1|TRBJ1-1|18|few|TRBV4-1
CASSQRTLGQVDNTEAFF
TGCGCCAGCAGCCAAAGAACGTTGGGACAGGTAGACAACACTGAAGCTTTCTTT
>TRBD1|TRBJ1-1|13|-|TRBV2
CASSGGTGKVAFF
TGTGCCAGCAGTGGAGGGACAGGAAAAGTAGCTTTCTTT
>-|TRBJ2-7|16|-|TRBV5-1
CASSVTGDGGAYEQYF
TGCGCCAGCAGCGTCACAGGGGACGGGGGTGCCTACGAGCAGTACTTC
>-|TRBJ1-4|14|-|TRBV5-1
CASSMDSVNEKLFF
TGCGCCAGCAGCATGGACAGTGTGAATGAAAAACTGTTTTTT
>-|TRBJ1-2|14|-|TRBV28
CASRIMGQHYGYTF
TGTGCCAGCAGGATTATGGGTCAACACTATGGCTACACCTTC
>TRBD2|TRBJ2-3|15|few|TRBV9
CASSVGVAGGDTQYF
TGTGCCAGCAGCGTAGGGGTAGCGGGAGGAGATACGCAGTATTTT
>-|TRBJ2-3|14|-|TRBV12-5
CASGPQEGTDTQYF
TGTGCTAGTGGTCCCCAAGAAGGCACAGATACGCAGTATTTT
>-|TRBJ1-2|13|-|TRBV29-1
CSAGQSPRGGYTF
TGCAGCGCCGGACAGTCTCCGAGGGGTGGCTACACCTTC
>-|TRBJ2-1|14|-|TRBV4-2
CASSQAGPNNEQFF
TGTGCCAGCAGCCAAGCCGGGCCGAACAATGAGCAGTTCTTC
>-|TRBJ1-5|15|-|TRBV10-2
CASSESGGTNQPQHF
TGCGCCAGCAGTGAGTCGGGGGGGACTAATCAGCCCCAGCATTTT
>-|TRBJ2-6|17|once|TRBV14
CASSQAASSSGANVLTF
TGTGCCAGCAGCCAAGCGGCATCAAGCTCTGGGGCCAACGTCCTGACTTTC
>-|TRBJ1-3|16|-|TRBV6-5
CASSYTHGVSGNTIYF
TGTGCCAGCAGTTACACTCACGGGGTCTCTGGAAACACCATATATTTT
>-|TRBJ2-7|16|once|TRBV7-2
CASSTAGDTITYEQYF
TGTGCCAGCAGTACCGCTGGTGACACCATTACCTACGAGCAGTACTTC
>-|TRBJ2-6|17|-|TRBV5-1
CASSGWQGFSGANVLTF
TGCGCCAGCAGTGGGTGGCAGGGGTTCTCTGGGGCCAACGTCCTGACTTTC
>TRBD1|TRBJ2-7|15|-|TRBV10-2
CASQWLDRGLYEQYF
TGCGCCAGCCAGTGGTTGGACAGGGGTTTATACGAGCAGTACTTC
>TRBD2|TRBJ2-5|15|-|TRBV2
CASSELSGGALGQYF
TGTGCCAGCAGTGAATTGAGCGGGGGGGCGTTGGGCCAGTACTTC
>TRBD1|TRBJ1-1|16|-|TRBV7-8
CASSYSAGTGRSEAFF
TGTGCCAGCAGCTACAGCGCCGGGACAGGGAGGTCTGAAGCTTTCTTT
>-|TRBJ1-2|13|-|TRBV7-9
CASSSSDNYGYTF
TGTGCCAGCAGTTCATCGGATAACTATGGCTACACCTTC
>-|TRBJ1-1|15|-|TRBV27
CASSLSRAGHTEAFF
TGTGCCAGCAGTTTATCCAGGGCAGGGCACACTGAAGCTTTCTTT
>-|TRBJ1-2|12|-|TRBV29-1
CSVGGNNYGYTF
TGCAGCGTTGGGGGCAATAACTATGGCTACACCTTC
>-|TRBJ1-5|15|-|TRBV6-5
CASSYSRQKVWPQHF
TGTGCCAGCAGTTACTCGAGACAAAAAGTATGGCCCCAGCATTTT
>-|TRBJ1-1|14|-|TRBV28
CASSSVQGFSEAFF
TGTGCCAGCAGTTCGGTCCAGGGCTTCAGTGAAGCTTTCTTT
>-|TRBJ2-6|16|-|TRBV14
CASSHDTGTGANVLTF
TGTGCCAGCAGCCATGATACAGGGACTGGGGCCAACGTCCTGACTTTC